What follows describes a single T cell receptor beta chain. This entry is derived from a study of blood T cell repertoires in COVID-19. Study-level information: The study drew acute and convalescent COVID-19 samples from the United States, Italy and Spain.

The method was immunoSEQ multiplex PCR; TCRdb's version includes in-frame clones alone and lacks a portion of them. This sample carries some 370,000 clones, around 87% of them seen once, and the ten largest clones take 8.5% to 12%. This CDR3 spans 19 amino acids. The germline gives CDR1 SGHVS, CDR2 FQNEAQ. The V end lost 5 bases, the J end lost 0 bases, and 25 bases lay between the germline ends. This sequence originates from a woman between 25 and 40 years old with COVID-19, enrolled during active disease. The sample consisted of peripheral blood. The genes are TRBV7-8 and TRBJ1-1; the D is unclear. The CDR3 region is CASSLRRALRTPMNTEAFF. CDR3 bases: TGTGCCAGCAGCCTGCGGAGGGCACTACGGACCCCAATGAACACTGAAGCTTTCTTT.